These 20 T cell receptor beta chains were all obtained from the same sample, sequenced in a study of blood T cell repertoires in COVID-19. The data were produced by immunoSEQ multiplex PCR, yet TCRdb's version contains in-frame clones alone and is incomplete. The sample has some 370,000 clones; about 89% are singletons. Input material: peripheral blood. These receptors were collected from a man between 35 and 55 years old with acute or convalescent COVID-19.

The gene calls are TRBV7-2 and TRBJ1-6, with D tentatively TRBD1 (6 bases). V lost 3 bases to trimming and J lost 9 bases, with 12 bases between them. Germline assignment: CDR1 SGHTA and CDR2 FQGNSA. CDR3 length: 14 amino acids. The CDR3 is CASSFRTVGSPLHF. The DNA of the CDR3 is TGTGCCAGCAGCTTTAGGACAGTGGGTTCACCCCTCCACTTT.

The chain carries TRBV11-1 and TRBJ1-1, with TRBD1 identical over 8 bases. Trimming cost V 5 bases and J 3 bases; bases outside gene matches: 8. The V gene's germline CDR1 is SGHAT and CDR2 FQDESV (reference sequence). CDR3 length: 15 amino acids. The CDR3 sequence: CASSRRGRVDTEAFF. The CDR3 nucleotides are TGTGCCAGCAGCCGCAGGGGGCGTGTAGACACTGAAGCTTTCTTT.

The table lists this clone with a count of one. The chain links TRBV28 to TRBJ2-5; 11 bases align to TRBD2. CDR3 length equals 15 residues. V lost 6 bases and J lost 10; bases outside the gene matches: 13. Germline V lookup: CDR1 MDHEN, CDR2 SYDVKM. The DNA for the CDR3 is TGTGCCAGCAGCCCCATAGCGGGAGGGGGGGGAGACCAGTACTTC. Protein product: CASSPIAGGGGDQYF.

The V call is TRBV25-1, the J call TRBJ2-1; 15 bases map to TRBD2. CDR1 MGHDK and CDR2 SYGVNS come from the germline V gene. This CDR3 has 15 amino acids. V lost 4 bases to trimming and J lost 8 bases; unmatched junction nucleotides: 3. As DNA, the CDR3 is TGTGCCAGCAGTGTGGGACTAGCGGGGGGATATGAGCAGTTCTTC. Amino acids: CASSVGLAGGYEQFF.

This clone was counted once. V and J are TRBV5-8 and TRBJ2-2, with 7 bases aligning to TRBD1. V was clipped by 4 bases and J by 3 bases; unmatched bases: 6. Germline assignment: CDR1 SGHTS and CDR2 YDEGEE. The CDR3 is 15 residues long. CDR3 in amino acids: CASSRGQIDTGELFF. The CDR3 DNA follows: TGTGCCAGCAGCCGGGGACAGATAGACACCGGGGAGCTGTTTTTT.

This clone was counted a single time. The genes are TRBV11-2 and TRBJ1-2, with 8 bases matching TRBD1. CDR1 and CDR2 (germline): SGHAT, FQNNGV. The CDR3 has 12 residues. V shed 6 bases and J 6 bases; nucleotides not matched to a gene: 3. The CDR3 bases are TGTGCCAGCAGTCCGGACAGGGATGGCTACACCTTC. Translation: CASSPDRDGYTF.

The chain couples TRBV20-1 to TRBJ2-3, with 9 bases identical to TRBD2. This CDR3 has 18 amino acids. V was clipped by 3 bases and J by 1 base; unmatched bases: 14. Germline-derived CDR1 and CDR2 are DFQATT and SNEGSKA (reference sequence). CDR3 nucleotides: TGCAGTGCTAGTGTAACCCCCCTAGCGGGACTTGGCACAGATACGCAGTATTTT. As protein: CSASVTPLAGLGTDTQYF.

V gene TRBV7-2 combines with J gene TRBJ2-5, with 8 bases fitting TRBD1. Germline V gene sequence: CDR1 SGHTA, CDR2 FQGNSA. The CDR3 extends over 14 amino acids. V lost 3 bases and J lost 5; bases outside the gene matches: 5. CDR3 amino acids: CASSFRQGLETQYF. DNA of the CDR3: TGTGCCAGCAGCTTCAGACAGGGGTTGGAGACCCAGTACTTC.

The rearrangement uses TRBV19 and TRBJ1-5; D ambiguous. V dropped 0 bases and J dropped 1 base, with 7 bases sitting between them. This CDR3 spans 15 amino acids. Germline V gives CDR1 LNHDA, CDR2 SQIVND (reference sequence). The CDR3 nucleotides are TGTGCCAGTAGTATAGATCCGTTAAGCAATCAGCCCCAGCATTTT. Amino acid sequence: CASSIDPLSNQPQHF.

This clone turned up a few times. The chain has TRBV15 and TRBJ1-4; possible D gene TRBD1, 6 bases. This CDR3 comprises 14 residues. Trimming took off 1 base at V and 6 bases at J, with 9 bases between the two ends. Germline loops: CDR1 LNHNV, CDR2 YYDKDF (reference sequence). CDR3 in amino acids: CATSRGQDYEKLFF. CDR3 sequence (DNA): TGTGCCACCAGCAGAGGACAGGATTATGAAAAACTGTTTTTT.

V is TRBV5-4 and J is TRBJ2-5, with 7 bases matching TRBD1. Germline trimming cut 0 bases from V and 2 bases from J; bases unmatched to any gene: 7. Germline values: CDR1 SGHNT, CDR2 YYREEE (reference sequence). The CDR3 runs 16 residues. The CDR3 is CASSLADRAHQETQYF. DNA of the CDR3: TGTGCCAGCAGCTTGGCCGACAGGGCTCATCAAGAGACCCAGTACTTC.

The chain recombines TRBV29-1 with TRBJ2-1; D is unclear. CDR3 length equals 12 residues. Trimming took 3 bases from V and 4 from J, leaving 7 bases between them. Germline V gives CDR1 SQVTM, CDR2 ANQGSEA. The CDR3 loop reads CSVDSGYNEQFF. CDR3 DNA sequence: TGCAGCGTTGACTCAGGATACAATGAGCAGTTCTTC.

The V call is TRBV30, the J call TRBJ1-3; tentatively, D is TRBD1 (5 bases). Germline CDR1 and CDR2: GTSNPN and SVGIG (reference sequence). Trimming stripped 3 bases from V and 0 bases from J, with 9 bases between. The CDR3 runs to 14 residues. The CDR3 coding sequence is TGTGCCTGGAGCCGACAGTCCTCTGGAAACACCATATATTTT. Protein: CAWSRQSSGNTIYF.

This chain uses TRBV5-4 with TRBJ2-1; 8 bases map to TRBD1. This CDR3 comprises 12 residues. With V trimmed by 4 bases and J by 15 bases, 9 bases remained unmatched. Germline CDR1 and CDR2: SGHNT and YYREEE (reference sequence). CDR3: CASSQPGQDLFF. CDR3 coding DNA: TGTGCCAGCAGCCAACCGGGACAGGACCTGTTCTTC.

The rearrangement uses TRBV6-5 and TRBJ1-5; D is unresolved. This CDR3 spans 15 amino acids. From germline, CDR1 is MNHEY and CDR2 SVGAGI. The V end was cut by 6 bases, the J end by 0 bases, with 12 bases between. CDR3: CASREGQNSNQPQHF. The CDR3 DNA reads as TGTGCCAGCAGGGAGGGTCAAAATAGCAATCAGCCCCAGCATTTT.

This chain links TRBV11-1 with TRBJ2-3; 8 nucleotides agree with TRBD2. The trim removed 3 bases at V and 5 bases at J, leaving 7 bases unmatched. The CDR3 has 15 residues. Germline V CDR1 and CDR2: SGHAT, FQDESV (reference sequence). CDR3 sequence (DNA): TGTGCCAGCAGCTTTTCGGCGGGGGGTGGAGATACGCAGTATTTT. It encodes CASSFSAGGGDTQYF.

Here the CDR3 DNA reads TGTGCCAGCCTTCGAAGGCAGGGGGCGCAGGAGATGGGGGATGAGCAGTTCTTC. It codes for CASLRRQGAQEMGDEQFF. The V call is TRBV3-1 (or the pseudogene TRBV3-2), the J call TRBJ2-1, with 8 bases matching TRBD1. The germline gives CDR1 LGHDT, CDR2 YNNKEL (reference sequence). The junction had 23 bases not matched to a gene; V was cut back by 8 bases and J by 8 bases. This CDR3 spans 18 amino acids.

This clone was seen only once. V gene TRBV7-9 combines with J gene TRBJ2-3; 7 bases are shared with TRBD2. Unmatched junction bases numbered 4, after V lost 5 bases and J lost 11 bases. Germline V gene sequence: CDR1 SEHNR, CDR2 FQNEAQ (reference sequence). There are 11 residues in the CDR3. CDR3 nucleotide sequence: TGTGCCAGCAGCCCTCCGGGGGGGCAGTATTTT. The encoded protein is CASSPPGGQYF.

The chain's CDR3 is CASSPFGGAETQYF. For the CDR3, the DNA is TGTGCCAGCAGCCCGTTCGGGGGGGCAGAGACCCAGTACTTC. The V call is TRBV7-2, the J call TRBJ2-5, with 8 nucleotides matching TRBD2. The CDR3 length is 14 residues. V lost 5 bases to trimming and J lost 4 bases; unmatched junction nucleotides: 6. Germline V CDR1 and CDR2: SGHTA, FQGNSA.

In the case of this clone: The sample has other DNA sequences that encode this CDR3 too. The chain has TRBV20-1 and TRBJ1-2; D may be TRBD1 (6 bases). This CDR3 is built from 14 residues. Germline assignment: CDR1 DFQATT and CDR2 SNEGSKA (reference sequence). Trimming took 3 bases from V and 4 from J, leaving 15 bases between them. The CDR3, as DNA: TGCAGTGCTAGTCCCCAGGGGTCGACCTATGGCTACACCTTC. It encodes CSASPQGSTYGYTF.